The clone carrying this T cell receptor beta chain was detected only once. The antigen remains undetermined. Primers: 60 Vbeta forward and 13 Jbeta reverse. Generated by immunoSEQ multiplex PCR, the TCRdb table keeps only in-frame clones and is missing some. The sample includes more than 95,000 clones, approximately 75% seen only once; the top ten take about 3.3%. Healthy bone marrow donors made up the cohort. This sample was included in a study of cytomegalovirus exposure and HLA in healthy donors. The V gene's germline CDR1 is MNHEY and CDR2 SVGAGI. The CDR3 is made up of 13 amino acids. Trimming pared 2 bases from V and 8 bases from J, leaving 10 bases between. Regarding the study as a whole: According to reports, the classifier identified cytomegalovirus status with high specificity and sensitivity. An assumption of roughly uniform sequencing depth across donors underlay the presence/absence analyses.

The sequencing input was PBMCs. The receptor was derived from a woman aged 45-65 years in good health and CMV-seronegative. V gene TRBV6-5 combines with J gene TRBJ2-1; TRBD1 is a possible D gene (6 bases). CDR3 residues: CASSYVWGHEQFF. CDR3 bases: TGTGCCAGCAGTTACGTTTGGGGGCATGAGCAGTTCTTC.